The 13 T cell receptor beta chains presented below share a single source sample, sequenced in a study of blood T cells in healthy people across ages. A J-beta primer mix and a sample-barcoded 5' primer were used in a second PCR of roughly 6 to 12 cycles. From the 5' RACE reads, TCRdb called clonotypes with MiXCR, one entry per CDR3 protein. Of roughly 860,000 distinct CDR3 sequences in the sample, about 59% were seen once. The sequenced sample was blood. These TCRs come from a man aged 25 to 40 in good health.

This chain connects TRBV6-6 to TRBJ2-5; D could derive from TRBD1 or TRBD2 (6 bases each). The J call may not be correct, given that the DNA end is closer to TRBJ2-7. CDR3 length: 12 residues. Germline CDR1 and CDR2: MNHNY and SVGAGI (reference sequence). CDR3 region: CASRNEGGEQYF. In DNA, the CDR3 is TGTGCCAGCAGAAACGAGGGGGGCGAGCAGTACTTC.

This clonotype was detected once. The chain carries TRBV27 and TRBJ1-5; 9 nucleotides agree with TRBD1. V was clipped by 5 bases and J by 2 bases; unmatched bases: 22. The V gene's germline CDR1 is MNHEY and CDR2 SMNVEV (reference sequence). The CDR3 loop spans 21 amino acids. The CDR3 sequence: CASSPLAGTGSYGSGNQPQHF. CDR3 DNA: TGTGCCAGCAGTCCACTCGCAGGGACAGGGAGTTACGGTTCCGGCAATCAGCCCCAGCATTTT.

The CDR3 sequence is CASIPRSGTQYF. In nucleotides, the CDR3 is TGTGCCAGCATCCCCCGCTCAGGGACCCAGTACTTC. The chain links TRBV7-2 to TRBJ2-4; D is unclear. The DNA end lines up better with TRBJ2-5; the J call may be wrong. This CDR3 is built from 12 residues. The germline gives CDR1 SGHTA, CDR2 FQGNSA.

This chain links TRBV5-1 with TRBJ2-5; D is unclear. In germline, CDR1 is SGHRS, CDR2 YFSETQ. Trimming pared 0 bases from V and 11 bases from J, leaving 11 bases between. This CDR3 region has 12 residues. The CDR3 region has the DNA TGCGCCAGCAGCTTGGGGGCCCATGAGCAGTACTTC. Protein: CASSLGAHEQYF. Together with reference TRBV5-1 and TRBJ2-5, the CDR3 gives the full variable domain: KAGVTQTPRYLIKTRGQQVTLSCSPISGHRSVSWYQQTPGQGLQFLFEYFSETQRNKGNFPGRFSGRQFSNSRSEMNVSTLELGDSALYLCASSLGAHEQYFGPGTRLLVL.

This clonotype showed up many times. The chain is built from TRBV2 and TRBJ2-3; D is possibly TRBD1 or TRBD2 (5 bases each). The CDR3 has 12 residues. V lost 6 bases and J lost 5, with 9 bases in between. The germline V gene encodes CDR1 SNHLY and CDR2 FYNNEI. CDR3 amino acids: CASRGEGDTQYF. CDR3 sequence (DNA): TGTGCCAGCAGGGGGGAAGGAGATACGCAGTATTTT.

This clonotype was picked up a small number of times. CDR3 nucleotides: TGCAGTGCTTCGGGACATTACCAAGAGACCCAGTACTTC. Its protein product is CSASGHYQETQYF. J is TRBJ2-5 and V is TRBV20-1; a weak D match, TRBD1 (6 bases). Trimming took 5 bases from V and 0 from J, leaving 10 bases between them. CDR1 DFQATT and CDR2 SNEGSKA come from the germline V gene (reference sequence). The CDR3 sequence is 13 residues long.

The rearrangement uses TRBV7-9 and TRBJ1-5, with no clear D. Germline CDR1 SEHNR, CDR2 FQNEAQ (reference sequence). The CDR3 sequence is 13 residues long. Trimming shortened V by 5 bases and J by 7 bases, and 12 bases separated the two germline ends. The CDR3 bases are TGTGCCAGCAGCCCCGATGGGATACAGCCCCAGCATTTT. Its translation is CASSPDGIQPQHF.

This clonotype was seen just once. V usage is TRBV9 and J usage is TRBJ1-6, with a tentative D call TRBD1 (5 bases). In germline, CDR1 is SGDLS, CDR2 YYNGEE. V was trimmed by 5 bases and J by 3 bases, leaving 15 bases between them. The CDR3 runs 16 residues. As DNA, the CDR3 is TGTGCCAGCAGTTCAGGGACCAGCGGCTATAATTCACCCCTCCACTTT. Amino acids: CASSSGTSGYNSPLHF. Using reference TRBV9 and TRBJ1-6 for the parts outside the CDR3, the full variable domain is DSGVTQTPKHLITATGQRVTLRCSPRSGDLSVYWYQQSLDQGLQFLIQYYNGEERAKGNILERFSAQQFPDLHSELNLSSLELGDSALYFCASSSGTSGYNSPLHFGNGTRLTVT.

This clonotype was counted a few times. This chain connects TRBV6-6 to TRBJ2-6, with unresolved D. V was shortened by 2 bases and J by 0 bases, with 11 bases between the two germline ends. The CDR3 spans 17 residues. In germline, CDR1 is MNHNY, CDR2 SVGAGI (reference sequence). In DNA, the CDR3 is TGTGCCAGCAGTTACCCCACAGCGAGCTCTGGGGCCAACGTCCTGACTTTC. Protein: CASSYPTASSGANVLTF.

The rearrangement uses TRBV9 and TRBJ2-2; D is uncertain. The germline gives CDR1 SGDLS, CDR2 YYNGEE. CDR3 length: 14 amino acids. V was clipped by 1 base and J by 2 bases, with 6 bases between them. The CDR3 region has the DNA TGTGCCAGCAGCGTAAAACCTAACACCGGGGAGCTGTTTTTT. The encoded protein is CASSVKPNTGELFF. The variable domain in full, with the rest retrieved from reference TRBV9 and TRBJ2-2, is DSGVTQTPKHLITATGQRVTLRCSPRSGDLSVYWYQQSLDQGLQFLIQYYNGEERAKGNILERFSAQQFPDLHSELNLSSLELGDSALYFCASSVKPNTGELFFGEGSRLTVL.

This clonotype turned up a few times. A single base separates this from a much larger clone, so it may be a read error. This rearrangement joins TRBV6-2 or TRBV6-3 to TRBJ2-7; the D gene is possibly TRBD2 (6 bases). V gave up 5 bases and J gave up 1 base, with 12 bases separating them. Germline-derived CDR1 and CDR2 are MNHEY and SVGEGT. CDR3 length: 14 amino acids. The CDR3 loop reads CASSVIRESYEQYF. The CDR3, as DNA: TGTGCCAGCAGTGTAATCCGGGAGTCCTACGAGCAGTACTTC.

This clonotype has more than one count but fewer than ten. The chain joins TRBV18 to TRBJ1-2, with TRBD1 as a possible D gene (6 bases). The germline CDR1 and CDR2 sequences are KGHSH and LQKENI. CDR3 length: 13 residues. Deletions cut 4 bases from V and 6 bases from J, with 12 bases between. CDR3 sequence (DNA): TGTGCCAGCTCACTCCGGGACACAGATGGCTACACCTTC. This translates into CASSLRDTDGYTF.

This clonotype was observed once. The V gene is TRBV11-2, the J gene TRBJ2-1; no clear D. CDR1 is SGHAT and CDR2 is FQNNGV in the germline V gene. CDR3 length equals 14 residues. With 6 bases removed from V and 5 bases from J, the gap between germline ends came to 14 bases. The CDR3 loop reads CASSVRTENNEQFF. The CDR3 DNA follows: TGTGCCAGCAGTGTTAGGACCGAGAACAATGAGCAGTTCTTC.